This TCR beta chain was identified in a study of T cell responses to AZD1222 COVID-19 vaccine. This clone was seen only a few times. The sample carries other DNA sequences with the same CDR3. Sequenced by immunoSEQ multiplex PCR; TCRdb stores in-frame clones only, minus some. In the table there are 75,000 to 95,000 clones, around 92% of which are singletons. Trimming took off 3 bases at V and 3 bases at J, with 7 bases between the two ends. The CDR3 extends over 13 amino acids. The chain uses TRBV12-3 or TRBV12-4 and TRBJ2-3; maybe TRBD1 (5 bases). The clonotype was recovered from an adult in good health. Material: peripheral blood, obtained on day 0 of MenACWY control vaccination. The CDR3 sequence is CASSLQGTDTQYF. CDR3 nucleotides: TGTGCCAGCAGTTTGCAGGGAACAGATACGCAGTATTTT.